These 5 T cell receptor beta chains share one sample of origin, sequenced in a study of tumor and adjacent non-tumor tissue in lung cancer. The library came from three nested PCR rounds adapted from ARM-PCR protocols. TCRdb re-called the multiplex PCR reads with MiXCR, one entry per CDR3 protein. The sample shows 60,000 to 85,000 distinct CDR3 sequences, roughly 80% of them seen only once. The template was RNA from unsorted bulk tissue. The sample comprised lung tumor tissue. These receptors were obtained from a woman aged 45 to 65 with non-small cell lung cancer.

V is TRBV12-3 or TRBV12-4 and J is TRBJ1-6; 7 bases are shared with TRBD1. This CDR3 spans 13 amino acids. V lost 5 bases to trimming and J lost 10 bases; unmatched junction nucleotides: 5. The chain's CDR3 is CASSDYRGSPLHF. In DNA form, the CDR3 reads TGTGCCAGCAGTGATTACAGGGGATCACCCCTCCACTTT.

This chain joins TRBV12-3 or TRBV12-4 and TRBJ2-1; 11 bases fit TRBD1. This CDR3 contains 14 residues. The trim removed 4 bases at V and 13 bases at J, leaving 9 bases unmatched. This CDR3 reads CASSWGTGGIEQFF. The CDR3 DNA is TGTGCCAGCAGTTGGGGGACAGGGGGAATTGAACAGTTCTTC.

V and J are TRBV20-1 and TRBJ1-1; 9 nucleotides line up with TRBD1. The V gene's germline CDR1 is DFQATT and CDR2 SNEGSKA (reference sequence). The CDR3 covers 10 residues. The CDR3 spells CSAWDRVAFF. The CDR3 region has the DNA TGCAGCGCTTGGGACAGGGTAGCTTTCTTT.

V is TRBV2 and J is TRBJ1-2; tentative D call: TRBD1 (6 bases). V was trimmed by 10 bases and J by 11 bases, leaving 23 bases between them. The CDR3 totals 13 residues. Per germline, CDR1 SNHLY and CDR2 FYNNEI. The DNA for the CDR3 is TGTGCCAACAGGCCAGAGGGGGGTAACGGTTACACCTTC. It is translated as CANRPEGGNGYTF.

As to this clonotype: A junction boundary mismatches the germline segment, possibly from a read error. The chain uses TRBV5-1 and TRBJ1-1; a weak D match, TRBD1 (5 bases). Germline V lookup: CDR1 SGHRS, CDR2 YFSETQ. CDR3 size: 15 residues. CDR3 protein: CANSLRDSRTTEAFF. CDR3 DNA sequence: TGCGCCAACAGCTTGCGGGATTCGCGGACAACTGAAGCTTTCTTT.